Listed below are T cell receptor beta chains from one sample, sequenced in a study of blood T cell repertoires in COVID-19. Data came from immunoSEQ multiplex PCR; TCRdb stores just in-frame clones and leaves some out. The table records fewer than 350,000 clones, 89% of them present only once. Sequenced sample: PBMCs or T cells enriched from blood (not recorded which). These receptor sequences come from a woman in her thirties or forties who had recovered from COVID-19. Each CDR3 is given with its conserved first and last residue. D genes are given only for firm matches. Clone size, where shown, is once, few, many, or a class for clones that have expanded.

clone size: -
D gene: TRBD1
V gene: TRBV5-4
J gene: TRBJ1-1
CDR3 protein: CASSMDRVGAFF
CDR3 DNA: TGTGCCAGCAGCATGGACAGGGTTGGAGCTTTCTTT

clone size: -
D gene: -
V gene: TRBV19
J gene: TRBJ1-2
CDR3 protein: CASSAQTVSNYGYTF
CDR3 DNA: TGTGCCAGTAGTGCACAGACAGTGTCTAACTATGGCTACACCTTC

clone size: -
D gene: TRBD1
V gene: TRBV5-1
J gene: TRBJ1-2
CDR3 protein: CASSLYRGRADYGYTF
CDR3 DNA: TGCGCCAGCAGCTTGTATAGGGGGCGAGCTGACTATGGCTACACCTTC

clone size: -
D gene: -
V gene: TRBV23-1
J gene: TRBJ1-5
CDR3 protein: CATGGYQPQHF
CDR3 DNA: TGCGCCACAGGAGGTTATCAGCCCCAGCATTTT

clone size: -
D gene: TRBD2
V gene: TRBV11-2
J gene: TRBJ2-1
CDR3 protein: CASSSAATSGIDEQFF
CDR3 DNA: TGTGCCAGCAGCTCGGCGGCGACTAGCGGGATCGATGAGCAGTTCTTC

clone size: -
D gene: -
V gene: TRBV19
J gene: TRBJ2-7
CDR3 protein: CASSILAADGSYEQYF
CDR3 DNA: TGTGCCAGTAGTATACTGGCGGCAGACGGGTCCTACGAGCAGTACTTC

clone size: -
D gene: -
V gene: TRBV19
J gene: TRBJ1-4
CDR3 protein: CASSIGGKKLFF
CDR3 DNA: TGTGCCAGTAGTATAGGCGGGAAAAAACTGTTTTTT

clone size: -
D gene: TRBD1
V gene: TRBV9
J gene: TRBJ1-6
CDR3 protein: CASSATGAPNNSPLHF
CDR3 DNA: TGTGCCAGCAGCGCTACAGGGGCTCCTAATAATTCACCCCTCCACTTT

clone size: -
D gene: -
V gene: TRBV9
J gene: TRBJ1-2
CDR3 protein: CASSGGSASYYGYTF
CDR3 DNA: TGTGCCAGCAGCGGAGGATCGGCCAGCTACTATGGCTACACCTTC

clone size: -
D gene: -
V gene: TRBV18
J gene: TRBJ1-6
CDR3 protein: CASSPLSDRNSPLHF
CDR3 DNA: TGTGCCAGCTCACCACTTAGCGACAGGAATTCACCCCTCCACTTT

clone size: -
D gene: TRBD1
V gene: TRBV7-8
J gene: TRBJ2-3
CDR3 protein: CASSRTGSVGTDTQYF
CDR3 DNA: TGTGCCAGCAGCCGGACAGGGTCGGTAGGCACAGATACGCAGTATTTT

clone size: -
D gene: -
V gene: TRBV5-5
J gene: TRBJ2-3
CDR3 protein: CASSLGTGITDTQYF
CDR3 DNA: TGTGCCAGCAGCCTAGGGACTGGAATCACAGATACGCAGTATTTT

clone size: -
D gene: TRBD1
V gene: TRBV30
J gene: TRBJ2-7
CDR3 protein: CAWSRDRGYEQYF
CDR3 DNA: TGTGCCTGGAGTAGAGACAGGGGCTACGAGCAGTACTTC

clone size: few
D gene: -
V gene: TRBV6-5
J gene: TRBJ1-3
CDR3 protein: CASSLGARGNTIYF
CDR3 DNA: TGTGCCAGCAGTTTGGGGGCGCGAGGAAACACCATATATTTT

clone size: -
D gene: -
V gene: TRBV9
J gene: TRBJ2-1
CDR3 protein: CASSHPGVFSGGSSYNEQFF
CDR3 DNA: TGTGCCAGCAGCCACCCAGGGGTTTTCAGCGGTGGGAGCTCCTACAATGAGCAGTTCTTC

clone size: -
D gene: -
V gene: TRBV5-4
J gene: TRBJ1-2
CDR3 protein: CASSANYYGYTF
CDR3 DNA: TGTGCCAGCAGCGCGAACTACTATGGCTACACCTTC

clone size: -
D gene: TRBD1
V gene: TRBV5-1
J gene: TRBJ1-1
CDR3 protein: CASSPRYRGTEAFF
CDR3 DNA: TGCGCCAGCAGCCCACGATACAGGGGTACTGAAGCTTTCTTT

clone size: -
D gene: TRBD1
V gene: TRBV5-1
J gene: TRBJ1-2
CDR3 protein: CASSFSGTGGEGYTF
CDR3 DNA: TGCGCCAGCAGCTTTAGCGGGACAGGGGGTGAGGGCTACACCTTC

clone size: -
D gene: TRBD1
V gene: TRBV7-3
J gene: TRBJ2-2
CDR3 protein: CASSKDRGRPGELFF
CDR3 DNA: TGTGCCAGCAGCAAGGACAGGGGGCGCCCCGGGGAGCTGTTTTTT

clone size: -
D gene: -
V gene: TRBV7-9
J gene: TRBJ1-2
CDR3 protein: CASSLALQGGYTF
CDR3 DNA: TGTGCCAGCAGCTTAGCGCTTCAGGGTGGCTACACCTTC

clone size: -
D gene: TRBD2
V gene: TRBV4-3
J gene: TRBJ2-2
CDR3 protein: CASSQPGTSGRLPGELFF
CDR3 DNA: TGCGCCAGCAGCCAACCAGGGACTAGCGGGAGGCTTCCCGGGGAGCTGTTTTTT

clone size: -
D gene: TRBD1
V gene: TRBV18
J gene: TRBJ1-1
CDR3 protein: CASSPRRGQSYMNTEAFF
CDR3 DNA: TGTGCCAGCTCACCAAGGAGGGGGCAAAGTTATATGAACACTGAAGCTTTCTTT

clone size: -
D gene: -
V gene: TRBV6-5
J gene: TRBJ1-3
CDR3 protein: CASSRGSGNTIYF
CDR3 DNA: TGTGCCAGCAGCCGCGGCTCTGGAAACACCATATATTTT

clone size: -
D gene: TRBD2
V gene: TRBV20-1
J gene: TRBJ2-7
CDR3 protein: CSASPSGSSYEQYF
CDR3 DNA: TGCAGTGCTAGTCCTAGCGGGAGCTCCTACGAGCAGTACTTC

clone size: -
D gene: -
V gene: TRBV18
J gene: TRBJ1-1
CDR3 protein: CASSPPSRSKNTEAFF
CDR3 DNA: TGTGCCAGCTCACCACCTTCGCGATCCAAGAACACTGAAGCTTTCTTT

clone size: -
D gene: TRBD2
V gene: TRBV7-9
J gene: TRBJ2-3
CDR3 protein: CASSLGKGRAGSTDTQYF
CDR3 DNA: TGTGCCAGCAGCTTAGGTAAAGGGAGGGCCGGTAGCACAGATACGCAGTATTTT

clone size: -
D gene: -
V gene: TRBV5-1
J gene: TRBJ1-1
CDR3 protein: CASSLGSGAGVGEAFF
CDR3 DNA: TGCGCCAGCAGCTTGGGGAGTGGGGCAGGGGTAGGTGAAGCTTTCTTT

clone size: few
D gene: -
V gene: TRBV11-1
J gene: TRBJ1-3
CDR3 protein: CASSYMHTIYF
CDR3 DNA: TGTGCCAGCAGCTACATGCACACCATATATTTT

clone size: -
D gene: -
V gene: TRBV5-1
J gene: TRBJ1-1
CDR3 protein: CASSLAPPGSGTEAFF
CDR3 DNA: TGCGCCAGCAGCTTGGCCCCCCCCGGGAGCGGCACTGAAGCTTTCTTT

clone size: -
D gene: -
V gene: TRBV9
J gene: TRBJ2-7
CDR3 protein: CASSVGVGINNHEQYF
CDR3 DNA: TGTGCCAGCAGCGTAGGGGTCGGGATTAACAACCACGAGCAGTACTTC

clone size: -
D gene: -
V gene: TRBV6-5
J gene: TRBJ1-3
CDR3 protein: CASSYDTSSGNTIYF
CDR3 DNA: TGTGCCAGCAGTTACGACACAAGCTCTGGAAACACCATATATTTT

clone size: once
D gene: -
V gene: TRBV6-5
J gene: TRBJ1-5
CDR3 protein: CASRRTGRNQPQHF
CDR3 DNA: TGTGCCAGCAGGCGAACAGGCAGAAATCAGCCCCAGCATTTT

clone size: -
D gene: -
V gene: TRBV18
J gene: TRBJ1-2
CDR3 protein: CASSPGSDSYGYTF
CDR3 DNA: TGTGCCAGCTCACCAGGCTCAGACTCCTATGGCTACACCTTC

clone size: -
D gene: -
V gene: TRBV19
J gene: TRBJ2-1
CDR3 protein: CATQPGGGSYNEQFF
CDR3 DNA: TGTGCCACCCAACCGGGGGGCGGCTCCTACAATGAGCAGTTCTTC

clone size: -
D gene: TRBD1
V gene: TRBV2
J gene: TRBJ1-2
CDR3 protein: CASNPTGGVSGYTF
CDR3 DNA: TGTGCCAGCAACCCCACAGGGGGCGTTTCTGGCTACACCTTC

clone size: -
D gene: TRBD1
V gene: TRBV3-1/TRBV3-2
J gene: TRBJ1-6
CDR3 protein: CASSQVGQGRSPLHF
CDR3 DNA: TGTGCCAGCAGCCAAGTAGGACAGGGGAGGTCACCCCTCCACTTT

clone size: -
D gene: TRBD1
V gene: TRBV24-1
J gene: TRBJ2-1
CDR3 protein: CATSDPGQGNEQFF
CDR3 DNA: TGTGCCACCAGTGATCCGGGACAGGGTAATGAGCAGTTCTTC

clone size: -
D gene: TRBD1
V gene: TRBV5-4
J gene: TRBJ2-6
CDR3 protein: CASSRARDSPSGANVLTF
CDR3 DNA: TGTGCCAGCAGTCGCGCTCGGGACAGTCCCTCTGGGGCCAACGTCCTGACTTTC

clone size: -
D gene: -
V gene: TRBV9
J gene: TRBJ1-3
CDR3 protein: CASSVDNSGNTIYF
CDR3 DNA: TGTGCCAGCAGCGTAGACAACTCTGGAAACACCATATATTTT

clone size: -
D gene: -
V gene: TRBV28
J gene: TRBJ1-1
CDR3 protein: CASSPRGLVTEAFF
CDR3 DNA: TGTGCCAGCAGTCCTCGGGGTCTGGTCACTGAAGCTTTCTTT